This T cell receptor (beta chain) came from a study of shared clonotypes between healthy human individuals. This clone came up once. Sequencing used immunoSEQ multiplex PCR; TCRdb keeps in-frame clones, though not all of them. Of under 1,100,000 clones detected, approximately 70% appear once; the ten largest clones hold roughly 1.5%. V shed 2 bases and J shed 7 bases, with 14 bases lying between them. CDR1 is MDHEN and CDR2 is SYDVKM in the germline V gene. This CDR3 is 15 amino acids long. Sequenced material: memory CD4+ T cells sorted from blood. Subset indicated: CD45RA-negative fraction. The sequence came from a man aged 18 to 30 in good health. The chain combines TRBV28 with TRBJ1-4; D gene unclear. In DNA, the CDR3 is TGTGCCAGCAGTTTACCCGACATAGGCAGTGAAAAACTGTTTTTT. It specifies CASSLPDIGSEKLFF.